This TCR beta chain originates from a study of blood T cell repertoires in COVID-19. Sequenced by immunoSEQ multiplex PCR; TCRdb stores in-frame clones only, minus some. The profile shows fewer than 600,000 clones, 85% to 90% of them singletons. The CDR3 contains 15 residues. In germline, CDR1 is DFQATT, CDR2 SNEGSKA (reference sequence). V dropped 3 bases and J dropped 2 bases, with 15 bases sitting between them. This chain links TRBV20-1 with TRBJ2-3, with D possibly TRBD2 on 6 matching bases. The sample taken for sequencing was peripheral blood. This TCR came from a man aged 18 to 29 with COVID-19, enrolled during active disease. CDR3 in DNA: TGCAGTGCTAGTCCAGCGGGTGATTTCACAGATACGCAGTATTTT. Its protein is CSASPAGDFTDTQYF.